This paragraph covers one TCR beta chain sequence. This clonotype was observed once. The antigen it recognizes is unknown. No per-base quality is available; no much larger clone lies one base away. This record comes from a study of blood T cells in healthy people across ages (dated by TCRdb to between 2014 and 2017). For the wider study: In model experiments, roughly one uniquely barcoded TCR beta cDNA molecule per two T cells was captured by template switching. Age-related changes in TCR beta repertoire diversity were measured in the study by deep sequencing normalized with unique cDNA molecular identifiers. The donors were divided into four age groups: young (average about 15 years), middle-aged (roughly 42), aged (approximately 62) and long-lived (approximately 74). To avoid experimental bias, donors of different ages were distributed randomly across sequencing lanes. For two donors (one aged 18 to 30 and one aged 80 or older), the study analyzed two additional independent replicas of 1 million unique cDNA reads from the same blood draw.

The roughly 39 donors, aged about 6 to 95 years, were systemically healthy Caucasian individuals from Russia. Each donor gave ten milliliters of peripheral blood, collected into EDTA-treated Vacutainer tubes. Ficoll-Paque density-gradient centrifugation was used to isolate PBMCs, with at least 7 million per sample. Total RNA was extracted from PBMCs with Trizol reagent, with at least 6 micrograms obtained per sample. For every donor, flow cytometry on a PBMC aliquot measured the percentage of naive CD45RAhigh/CD27high T cells. The library was produced with 5' RACE. Reads for this sample came from an Illumina HiSeq 2500. The second PCR ran for roughly 7 to 11 cycles and used a J-beta primer mix along with a sample-barcoded 5' primer. Each TCR beta cDNA molecule received a unique molecular identifier from a template-switch 5' adaptor carrying 12 random nucleotides. Each sample yielded at least 2.5 million CDR3-containing paired-end reads. First-strand cDNA synthesis was performed from all RNA using the Mint cDNA synthesis kit, with priming by a TRBC-specific oligonucleotide. Following uracil-DNA glycosylase treatment, all cDNA underwent a first 18-cycle PCR with the universal primers M1SS and BC2_uni_R. In the source study's methods: Normalization of each sample was performed by random selection of 1 million high-quality reads, each carrying a distinct molecular identifier. Instead of being binned into consensus sequences, reads with shared molecular identifiers were discarded. MiTCR, set to a Q25 quality threshold and the strictest error-elimination algorithm, was used for CDR3 identification, clonotype clustering and error correction. A nonparametric unseen species model with Euler transformation was used to estimate a lower bound on total TCR beta diversity. In-frame beta chains were kept once TCRdb had trimmed the public reads at Q25 with fastp and called clones with MiXCR. Here each entry gathers all rows of one CDR3 protein and keeps the most common genes and DNA. V and J calls and clone size were set by TCRdb, not the authors. The sample yields about 830,000 distinct CDR3 sequences; 60% to 80% were counted once. The ten top clones hold roughly 26% of the sample.

Summary of the overall study and its limitations: Bulk unsorted PBMC profiling prevented conclusive comparison of naive and antigen-experienced compartments. Estimates of total diversity based on one million sequenced T cells were regarded as lower bounds and as underestimates. The percentage of naive T cells measured by flow cytometry correlated strongly with observed TCR beta diversity. The long-lived group showed more naive CD4+ T cells, fewer expanded clones and increased TCR diversity than the aged group, suggesting age selection. Observed TCR beta diversity per million T cells fell roughly linearly with age, and a significant reduction was already apparent by age roughly 40. Because the CMV infection status of the donors was unknown, age-related changes in expanded clonotypes may potentially have been confounded.

Sequences were obtained from blood. The receptor comes from a man in his thirties or forties in good health.

The DNA sequence is as follows: TGCAGTGCACTCCGGGACTATAGTAGCACAGATACGCAGTATTTT. Its translation is CSALRDYSSTDTQYF. Recombination connected TRBV20-1 to TRBJ2-3; the central 7 bases match TRBD2. V is cut back by 6 bases and J by 0 bases, with 9 bases in the junction unmatched. The CDR1 and CDR2 encoded by the germline V gene (reference sequence) are DFQATT and SNEGSKA. Inclusive of the bounding cysteine and phenylalanine, the CDR3 is 15 residues long. CDR3 DNA is the only sequence kept; it has 45 bases, read in frame from the first base.